The 5 T cell receptor beta chains in this list originate from one sample, sequenced in a study of CD8+ T cells in alopecia areata. Extraction and reverse transcription of RNA yielded cDNA as the sequencing template. Sequenced by immunoSEQ multiplex PCR; TCRdb stores in-frame clones only, minus some. Altogether about 130,000 clones are present, 49% being singletons, with the ten largest covering around 19%. Sequencing used CD8+ T cells sorted from blood, obtained at week 0. Every receptor here comes from a human donor with alopecia areata.

Of note for this clone: One end of the junction fails to match germline, which may point to a read error. The V call is TRBV7-7, the J call TRBJ2-7; 7 bases fit TRBD2. Germline V CDR1 and CDR2: SSHAT, FNYEAQ (reference sequence). This CDR3 region has 13 residues. This chain's CDR3 is CASSLAGSYEQYF. CDR3 nucleotides: TGTGCTAGCAGCTTAGCGGGCAGCTACGAGCAGTACTTC.

The J gene is TRBJ1-1, the V gene TRBV7-8, with D perhaps TRBD1 (5 bases). There are 14 residues in the CDR3. In germline, CDR1 is SGHVS, CDR2 FQNEAQ. Trimming removed 5 bases from V and 5 bases from J, with 15 bases in between. This chain's CDR3 is CASSPMGRGTEAFF. The CDR3 region has the DNA TGTGCCAGCAGCCCAATGGGCCGGGGGACTGAAGCTTTCTTT.

V usage is TRBV5-1 and J usage is TRBJ1-2; the D gene is possibly TRBD1 (6 bases). The V end was cut by 0 bases, the J end by 6 bases, with 12 bases between. This CDR3 spans 14 amino acids. Germline V CDR1 and CDR2: SGHRS, YFSETQ. The CDR3 here is CASSLVPGGDGYTF. CDR3 sequence (DNA): TGCGCCAGCAGCTTGGTTCCCGGGGGCGATGGCTACACCTTC.

The gene calls are TRBV4-1 and TRBJ2-1; D might be TRBD1 (6 bases). The CDR3 is 16 residues long. Trimming pared 3 bases from V and 7 bases from J, leaving 19 bases between. Germline lookup yields CDR1 MGHRA and CDR2 YSYEKL. The CDR3 sequence is CASSHAKGEGGNEQFF. The DNA for the CDR3 is TGCGCCAGCAGCCACGCAAAAGGGGAAGGGGGAAATGAGCAGTTCTTC.

The chain carries TRBV27 and TRBJ1-4; a weak D match, TRBD1 (6 bases). The CDR3 spans 14 residues. Trimming removed 4 bases at V and 8 bases at J, with 14 bases between. CDR1 is MNHEY, CDR2 SMNVEV, per germline (reference sequence). CDR3 residues: CASSSPGHGEKLFF. In DNA, the CDR3 is TGTGCCAGCAGTTCACCGGGACATGGCGAAAAACTGTTTTTT.